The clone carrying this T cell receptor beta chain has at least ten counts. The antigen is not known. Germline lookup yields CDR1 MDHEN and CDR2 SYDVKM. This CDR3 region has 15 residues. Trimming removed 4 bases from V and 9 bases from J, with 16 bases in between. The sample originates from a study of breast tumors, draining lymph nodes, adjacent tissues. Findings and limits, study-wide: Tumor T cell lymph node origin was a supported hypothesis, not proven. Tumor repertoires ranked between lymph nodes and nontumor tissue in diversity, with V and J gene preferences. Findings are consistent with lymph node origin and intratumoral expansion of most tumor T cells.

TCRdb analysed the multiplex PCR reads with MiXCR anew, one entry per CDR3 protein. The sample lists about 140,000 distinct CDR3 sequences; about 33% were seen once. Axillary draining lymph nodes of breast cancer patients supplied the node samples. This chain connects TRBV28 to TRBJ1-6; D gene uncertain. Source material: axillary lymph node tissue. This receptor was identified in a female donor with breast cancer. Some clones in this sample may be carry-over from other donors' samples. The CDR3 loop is CASSSPTGLFSPLHF. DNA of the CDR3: TGTGCCAGCAGTTCCCCGACTGGACTCTTTTCACCCCTCCACTTT.